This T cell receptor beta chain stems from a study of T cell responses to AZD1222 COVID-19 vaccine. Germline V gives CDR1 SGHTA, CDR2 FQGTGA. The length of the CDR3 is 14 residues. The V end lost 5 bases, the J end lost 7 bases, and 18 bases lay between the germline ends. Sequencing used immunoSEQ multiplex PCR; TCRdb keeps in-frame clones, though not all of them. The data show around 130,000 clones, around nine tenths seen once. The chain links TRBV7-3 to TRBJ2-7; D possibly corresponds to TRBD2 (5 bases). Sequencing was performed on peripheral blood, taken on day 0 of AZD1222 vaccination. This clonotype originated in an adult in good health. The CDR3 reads CASSQDPNRGEQYF. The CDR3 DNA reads TGTGCCAGCAGCCAGGACCCAAACAGAGGGGAGCAGTACTTC.